Here is one TCR beta chain with its context. Alongside a J-beta primer mix, a sample-barcoded 5' primer served in a second PCR lasting roughly 6 to 11 cycles. TCRdb re-called the 5' RACE reads with MiXCR, one entry per CDR3 protein. The table has about 1.8 million distinct CDR3 sequences, roughly 50% seen once. The V end was cut by 7 bases, the J end by 3 bases, with 10 bases between. The CDR3 contains 13 residues. Germline CDR1 LNHDA, CDR2 SQIVND (reference sequence). The data derive from a study of blood T cells in healthy people across ages. The sequenced material came from blood. The clonotype was recovered from a woman between 35 and 50 years old in good health. The V and J genes are TRBV19 and TRBJ2-1, with TRBD1 as a possible D gene (6 bases). In DNA form, the CDR3 reads TGTGCCAGTATCCAGACAGGCTACAATGAGCAGTTCTTC. This encodes CASIQTGYNEQFF.